The clone carrying this TCR beta chain was observed a few times. Using its own MiXCR run on the 5' RACE reads, TCRdb lists one record per CDR3 protein. The sample contains approximately 10,000 distinct CDR3 sequences, 34% of which appear only once. The length of the CDR3 is 12 residues. V was cut by 3 bases and J by 12 bases, with 17 bases left in between. CDR1 GTSNPN and CDR2 SVGIG come from the germline V gene (reference sequence). Cells sorted as Tregs were CD4+, CD25+ and CD127-/low. The origin of this receptor is a female donor with breast cancer. The chain combines TRBV30 with TRBJ1-1; no reliable D call. Sequencing input: Tregs sorted from blood. As DNA, the CDR3 is TGTGCCTGGAGGCCCACGACCGGGCCAACTTTCTTT. Amino acid sequence: CAWRPTTGPTFF.